The clone carrying this T cell receptor beta chain was counted only a few times. The sample belongs to a study of blood T cell repertoires in COVID-19. This table comes from immunoSEQ multiplex PCR, and its TCRdb copy is limited to in-frame clones, with some not included. The table lists under 30,000 clones, 80% to 90% of them singletons. CDR3 size: 12 residues. Deletions cut 6 bases from V and 6 bases from J, with 9 bases between. This clonotype originated in a human donor in a cohort sampled during active COVID-19. This rearrangement joins TRBV12-3 or TRBV12-4 to TRBJ1-5; D may be TRBD1 (5 bases). The sample comprised peripheral blood. The CDR3 reads CASRIRGQPQHF. The CDR3 DNA follows: TGTGCCAGCAGAATAAGGGGTCAGCCCCAGCATTTT.